Below, 21 T cell receptor beta chains from the same sample are listed, as sequenced in a study of cytomegalovirus exposure and HLA in healthy donors. Researchers ran the PCR with 60 Vbeta and 13 Jbeta primers. TCRdb's table, derived via immunoSEQ multiplex PCR, lists solely in-frame clones and lacks some. This table has 200,000 to 250,000 clones, over 60% appearing once. The sample comprised PBMCs. These receptors were taken from a man aged 18 to 30 in good health and CMV-seronegative.

The V call is TRBV5-8, the J call TRBJ1-3, with 9 bases fitting TRBD1. CDR3 length: 17 amino acids. Germline assignment: CDR1 SGHTS and CDR2 YDEGEE. V lost 4 bases and J lost 2; bases outside the gene matches: 10. Here the CDR3 DNA reads TGTGCCAGCAGCGGGACCACAGGGGGCTTCCCTGGAAACACCATATATTTT. It encodes CASSGTTGGFPGNTIYF.

The J gene is TRBJ1-2, the V gene TRBV6-5; 7 bases agree with TRBD1. The ends lost 2 bases at V and 4 bases at J; junction bases unmatched: 1. The CDR3 has 13 amino acids. The germline CDR1 and CDR2 sequences are MNHEY and SVGAGI. This chain's CDR3 is CASSYRQGYGYTF. As DNA, the CDR3 is TGTGCCAGCAGTTACCGACAGGGCTATGGCTACACCTTC.

There are a few counts of this clone. This sequence joins TRBV27 and TRBJ1-2; perhaps TRBD1 as D (6 bases). CDR1 and CDR2 from the germline V gene are MNHEY and SMNVEV (reference sequence). V was pared by 2 bases and J by 6 bases, with 13 bases between. This CDR3 has 14 residues. CDR3 DNA sequence: TGTGCCAGCAGTTTAACAGGGAGGGTAAATGGCTACACCTTC. Its protein is CASSLTGRVNGYTF.

In this sample, this clone turned up a few times. V is TRBV4-2 and J is TRBJ2-7; maybe TRBD2 (6 bases). The germline CDR1 and CDR2 sequences are LGHNA and YNFKEQ. The CDR3 runs to 13 residues. V shed 4 bases and J shed 4 bases, with 11 bases lying between them. The CDR3 region has the DNA TGTGCCAGCAGCCTTCCTGGGGGGTACGAGCAGTACTTC. Translated, it gives CASSLPGGYEQYF.

The chain's CDR3 is CASSWDRTRETQYF. CDR3 in DNA: TGTGCCAGCAGTTGGGACAGGACGAGGGAGACCCAGTACTTC. V usage is TRBV27 and J usage is TRBJ2-5; the match to TRBD1 covers 8 bases. The CDR3 contains 14 residues. Germline V gene lookup returns CDR1 MNHEY and CDR2 SMNVEV (reference sequence). V shed 4 bases, J shed 5 bases, and the junction held 6 bases outside the gene matches.

The V and J genes are TRBV7-3 and TRBJ2-1; 8 bases align to TRBD2. CDR3 length: 18 amino acids. In germline, CDR1 is SGHTA, CDR2 FQGTGA. V trimming: 1 base; J trimming: 2 bases; junction bases outside the gene matches: 10. Here the CDR3 reads CASSLMGLLAETYNEQFF. Written as DNA, the CDR3 is TGTGCCAGCAGCTTAATGGGCCTACTAGCGGAGACCTACAATGAGCAGTTCTTC.

The CDR3 is CATQESLRPHQEVYEQYF. CDR3 DNA: TGTGCCACCCAGGAAAGTCTCCGACCCCATCAGGAGGTCTACGAGCAGTACTTC. The chain is built from TRBV28 and TRBJ2-7; a weak D match, TRBD2 (5 bases). V was trimmed by 10 bases and J by 3 bases, leaving 31 bases between them. The CDR3 spans 18 residues. Germline CDR1 reads MDHEN; CDR2 reads SYDVKM.

The rearrangement links TRBV7-2 to TRBJ2-7, with TRBD1 matching 11 bases. CDR1 SGHTA and CDR2 FQGNSA come from the germline V gene. V trimming: 5 bases; J trimming: 4 bases; junction bases outside the gene matches: 7. The CDR3 is 15 amino acids. In nucleotides, the CDR3 is TGTGCCAGCAGCCGACGGACAGGGGGCATATACGAGCAGTACTTC. It is translated as CASSRRTGGIYEQYF.

J is TRBJ2-7 and V is TRBV6-8; maybe TRBD1 (6 bases). V lost 6 bases, J lost 2 bases, and 14 bases lay in between. This CDR3 spans 14 amino acids. CDR1 MNHGY and CDR2 SAAAGT come from the germline V gene. The CDR3 loop reads CASRFDRFTYEQYF. The CDR3 region has the DNA TGTGCCAGCAGATTCGACAGGTTCACCTACGAGCAGTACTTC.

V gene TRBV2 combines with J gene TRBJ2-7, with 7 positions matching TRBD2. Germline V gene lookup returns CDR1 SNHLY and CDR2 FYNNEI. The CDR3 has 14 amino acids. The junction had 2 bases not matched to a gene; V was cut back by 2 bases and J by 1 base. This CDR3 reads CASSESGNSYEQYF. For the CDR3, the DNA is TGTGCCAGCAGTGAAAGCGGGAATTCCTACGAGCAGTACTTC.

The J gene is TRBJ2-7, the V gene TRBV7-9; 11 bases line up with TRBD2. The germline V gene encodes CDR1 SEHNR and CDR2 FQNEAQ (reference sequence). This CDR3 is 16 amino acids long. Trimming at V came to 5 bases and at J to 2 bases, leaving 8 bases not matched to a gene. CDR3 residues: CASSPGTSGFAYEQYF. CDR3 in DNA: TGTGCCAGCAGCCCCGGGACTAGCGGATTCGCCTACGAGCAGTACTTC.

This rearrangement joins TRBV28 to TRBJ2-5; perhaps TRBD1 as D (7 bases). The germline V gene has CDR1 MDHEN and CDR2 SYDVKM. The ends were cut back, 5 bases at V and 6 bases at J, with 16 bases in the middle. This CDR3 has 14 residues. CDR3 region: CASSPPGGMKTQYF. CDR3 coding DNA: TGTGCCAGCAGTCCCCCAGGGGGGATGAAGACCCAGTACTTC. The entire variable domain, with the rest obtained from reference TRBV28 and TRBJ2-5, is as follows: DVKVTQSSRYLVKRTGEKVFLECVQDMDHENMFWYRQDPGLGLRLIYFSYDVKMKEKGDIPEGYSVSREKKERFSLILESASTNQTSMYLCASSPPGGMKTQYFGPGTRLLVL.

Of note for this clone: Sequence at one end of the junction differs from germline and may be a read error. The CDR3 DNA is TGTGCTAGCAGCCCCTTGGGCGGGAGGGCCAAAGATACGCAGTATTTT. Translation gives CASSPLGGRAKDTQYF. This chain links TRBV7-7 with TRBJ2-3; 9 nucleotides agree with TRBD2. Per the germline V gene, CDR1 is SSHAT and CDR2 is FNYEAQ (reference sequence). There are 16 residues in the CDR3.

In its sample, this clone was seen a few times. The rearrangement joins TRBV9 to TRBJ2-3; a possible D gene is TRBD1 (5 bases). From germline, CDR1 is SGDLS and CDR2 YYNGEE. V was clipped by 4 bases and J by 2 bases, with 14 bases between them. The CDR3 has 15 residues. The DNA of the CDR3 is TGTGCCAGCAGCCCGAGGACACTTCCCACAGATACGCAGTATTTT. Translated: CASSPRTLPTDTQYF.

The chain uses TRBV6-5 and TRBJ1-2; weak D call: TRBD1 (5 bases). Germline CDR1 reads MNHEY; CDR2 reads SVGAGI. This CDR3 has 16 residues. V was pared by 0 bases and J by 5 bases, with 16 bases between. For the CDR3, the DNA is TGTGCCAGCAGTTACTCTACAGGTGGGGCCTCATATGGCTACACCTTC. This sequence encodes CASSYSTGGASYGYTF.

The J gene is TRBJ2-4, the V gene TRBV25-1; possible D gene TRBD2, 5 bases. This CDR3 is built from 12 residues. Germline CDR1 reads MGHDK; CDR2 reads SYGVNS. CDR3 amino acids: CASGTHPNIQYF. CDR3 DNA sequence: TGTGCGTCGGGAACACACCCAAACATTCAGTACTTC.

The rearrangement uses TRBV5-1 and TRBJ1-3, with D hard to call. The V and J ends lost 0 bases and 3 bases respectively, with 10 bases between them. Germline lookup yields CDR1 SGHRS and CDR2 YFSETQ. The CDR3 length is 15 residues. DNA for the CDR3: TGCGCCAGCAGCTTGGCTCCGACAATTGGAAACACCATATATTTT. Its translation: CASSLAPTIGNTIYF.

The chain uses TRBV7-3 and TRBJ2-7; tentative D call: TRBD1 (6 bases). The CDR3 is 13 amino acids. CDR1 and CDR2 (germline): SGHTA, FQGTGA. V lost 2 bases, J lost 9 bases, and 14 bases lay in between. CDR3 protein: CASSLWAQGRQYF. The CDR3 region has the DNA TGTGCCAGCAGCTTATGGGCGCAGGGGAGGCAGTACTTC. The whole variable domain, filled in from reference TRBV7-3 and TRBJ2-7, reads GAGVSQTPSNKVTEKGKYVELRCDPISGHTALYWYRQSLGQGPEFLIYFQGTGAADDSGLPNDRFFAVRPEGSVSTLKIQRTERGDSAVYLCASSLWAQGRQYFGPGTRLTVT.

This clone was observed once. CDR3 bases: TGCGCCAGCAGCCCGGACTGGAGCTCCTACAATGAGCAGTTCTTC. This translates into CASSPDWSSYNEQFF. The J gene is TRBJ2-1, the V gene TRBV5-1, with D maybe TRBD2 (5 bases). The CDR3 totals 15 residues. Germline V CDR1 and CDR2: SGHRS, YFSETQ. Trimming took 4 bases from V and 0 from J, leaving 11 bases between them. The entire variable domain, with the rest obtained from reference TRBV5-1 and TRBJ2-1, is as follows: KAGVTQTPRYLIKTRGQQVTLSCSPISGHRSVSWYQQTPGQGLQFLFEYFSETQRNKGNFPGRFSGRQFSNSRSEMNVSTLELGDSALYLCASSPDWSSYNEQFFGPGTRLTVL.

The rearrangement links TRBV5-1 to TRBJ1-2; D gene unclear. Germline lookup yields CDR1 SGHRS and CDR2 YFSETQ. This CDR3 has 15 residues. Trimming shortened V by 0 bases and J by 2 bases, and 11 bases separated the two germline ends. The CDR3, as DNA: TGCGCCAGCAGCTTGGTTCCAGAACCCAACTATGGCTACACCTTC. It translates to CASSLVPEPNYGYTF.

CDR3 protein: CASSLEDTSYEQYF. The CDR3 DNA reads TGTGCCAGCAGCTTAGAGGACACCTCCTACGAGCAGTACTTC. The rearrangement uses TRBV7-8 and TRBJ2-7; tentatively, D is TRBD1 (5 bases). V was clipped by 1 base and J by 0 bases, with 7 bases between them. Germline V gene lookup returns CDR1 SGHVS and CDR2 FQNEAQ. The CDR3 is 14 amino acids.